The 25 T cell receptor beta chains below were found in one sample sequenced in a study of shared clonotypes between healthy human individuals. Assay used: immunoSEQ multiplex PCR; TCRdb lists only in-frame clones, some missing. The repertoire holds about 2.4 million clones, with more than 85% as singletons. The material sequenced was naive CD4+ T cells from PBMCs. Subset in this sample: CD45RA+ positively selected. These receptors all come from a man younger than 35 in good health. Some clones in this sample may be carry-over from other donors' samples.

The V call is TRBV2, the J call TRBJ2-2, with 10 bases identical to TRBD1. The V gene end was trimmed by 5 bases and the J gene end by 5 bases; junction bases not matched to a gene: 8. CDR1 SNHLY and CDR2 FYNNEI come from the germline V gene. The length of the CDR3 is 16 residues. CDR3 nucleotide sequence: TGTGCCAGCAGTTCTGGACAGGGGGATCATACCGGGGAGCTGTTTTTT. Amino acid sequence: CASSSGQGDHTGELFF.

The chain has TRBV7-9 and TRBJ2-7; 7 bases fit TRBD1. The length of the CDR3 is 15 residues. Trimming cost V 4 bases and J 3 bases; bases outside gene matches: 9. Germline V gives CDR1 SEHNR, CDR2 FQNEAQ (reference sequence). The CDR3 spells CASSSASGTVYEQYF. The CDR3 nucleotides read TGTGCCAGCAGCTCCGCCTCCGGGACAGTCTACGAGCAGTACTTC.

V gene TRBV5-5 combines with J gene TRBJ1-4; D remains ambiguous. V was cut by 6 bases and J by 5 bases, with 17 bases left in between. CDR3 length equals 15 residues. Germline V CDR1 and CDR2: SGHKS, YYEKEE (reference sequence). In DNA form, the CDR3 reads TGTGCCAGCACCATTTCCAGATGGGAGAATGAAAAACTGTTTTTT. It encodes CASTISRWENEKLFF.

The V call is TRBV11-2, the J call TRBJ2-1; 7 nucleotides match TRBD2. This CDR3 has 16 amino acids. Per the germline V gene, CDR1 is SGHAT and CDR2 is FQNNGV. Trimming removed 5 bases from V and 7 bases from J; junction bases left unmatched: 14. This chain's CDR3 is CASSPRLGEGLNEQFF. CDR3 nucleotide sequence: TGTGCCAGCAGCCCCCGGTTGGGGGAGGGCCTGAATGAGCAGTTCTTC.

The rearrangement joins TRBV5-1 to TRBJ2-2, with D perhaps TRBD1 or TRBD2 (5 bases each). Germline lookup yields CDR1 SGHRS and CDR2 YFSETQ. CDR3 length equals 14 residues. Trimming cost V 0 bases and J 7 bases, with 10 bases left between them. CDR3 DNA sequence: TGCGCCAGCAGCTTGGTACGGGGCGTCGGGGAGCTGTTTTTT. This codes for CASSLVRGVGELFF.

The chain has TRBV28 and TRBJ2-3; D could derive from TRBD1 or TRBD2 (5 bases each). The CDR3 length is 12 residues. V shed 7 bases and J shed 3 bases, with 8 bases lying between them. Germline CDR1 reads MDHEN; CDR2 reads SYDVKM. The CDR3, as DNA: TGTGCCAGCATGGGGGATACAGATACGCAGTATTTT. Its translation is CASMGDTDTQYF.

The chain carries TRBV5-6 and TRBJ2-7, with no clear D. This CDR3 has 14 amino acids. In germline, CDR1 is SGHDT, CDR2 YYEEEE. Trimming removed 4 bases from V and 5 bases from J, with 16 bases in between. CDR3 nucleotide sequence: TGTGCCAGCAGCCGCCCCCTGGCCAGCAACGAGCAGTACTTC. Translating gives CASSRPLASNEQYF.

The rearrangement links TRBV6-5 to TRBJ1-2; perhaps TRBD1 as D (6 bases). V was pared by 0 bases and J by 2 bases, with 13 bases between. Germline values: CDR1 MNHEY, CDR2 SVGAGI. The CDR3 totals 16 residues. The DNA of the CDR3 is TGTGCCAGCAGTTACTCGTGGCAGGGGTTAAACTATGGCTACACCTTC. The encoded protein is CASSYSWQGLNYGYTF.

This chain joins TRBV6-1 and TRBJ2-7; D not certain. This CDR3 is built from 16 residues. V gave up 0 bases and J gave up 3 bases, with 15 bases separating them. Germline CDR1 is MNHNS and CDR2 is SASEGT. The CDR3 DNA follows: TGTGCCAGCAGTGAAGCTGTTCGACCCGGTCTCTACGAGCAGTACTTC. It is translated as CASSEAVRPGLYEQYF.

The chain links TRBV7-2 to TRBJ1-2; 12 nucleotides agree with TRBD1. This CDR3 is built from 15 residues. V dropped 3 bases and J dropped 8; count of bases not matched to a gene: 7. In germline, CDR1 is SGHTA, CDR2 FQGNSA. The CDR3 region is CASSFPGQGARGYTF. Here the CDR3 DNA reads TGTGCCAGCAGCTTCCCGGGACAGGGGGCACGCGGCTACACCTTC.

This clone has more than one count but fewer than ten. The chain recombines TRBV27 with TRBJ1-1; no reliable D call. Germline loops: CDR1 MNHEY, CDR2 SMNVEV (reference sequence). Trimming pared 7 bases from V and 5 bases from J, leaving 14 bases between. CDR3 length: 13 residues. The CDR3 coding sequence is TGTGCCAGCAAGGCGAGGGTTGAGACTGAAGCTTTCTTT. It yields the protein CASKARVETEAFF.

This chain uses TRBV30 with TRBJ1-4; maybe TRBD1 (6 bases). In germline, CDR1 is GTSNPN, CDR2 SVGIG (reference sequence). Trimming pared 2 bases from V and 8 bases from J, leaving 15 bases between. The CDR3 runs to 14 residues. CDR3 nucleotides: TGTGCCTGGAGTTCCGGGGGGCAAGGCGAAAAACTGTTTTTT. Translating gives CAWSSGGQGEKLFF.

This clone occurred once. The genes are TRBV7-2 and TRBJ2-1; 8 bases agree with TRBD2. Per germline, CDR1 SGHTA and CDR2 FQGNSA. This CDR3 has 14 residues. CDR3: CASGSGSAHNEQFF. The CDR3 DNA sequence: TGTGCTTCGGGGAGCGGGAGTGCCCACAATGAGCAGTTCTTC. The full variable domain, its missing parts supplied by reference TRBV7-2 and TRBJ2-1, is GAGVSQSPSNKVTEKGKDVELRCDPISGHTALYWYRQSLGQGLEFLIYFQGNSAPDKSGLPSDRFSAERTGGSVSTLTIQRTQQEDSAVYLCASGSGSAHNEQFFGPGTRLTVL.

About this clone itself: This sample also contains other DNA sequences that code for the same CDR3. The chain recombines TRBV5-1 with TRBJ2-3; D remains unclear. The CDR3 is made up of 13 amino acids. Germline V gene sequence: CDR1 SGHRS, CDR2 YFSETQ. Trimming took 3 bases from V and 0 from J, leaving 5 bases between them. CDR3 amino acids: CASSSGSTDTQYF. CDR3 DNA: TGCGCCAGCAGCTCTGGGAGCACAGATACGCAGTATTTT.

This clone appeared a single time. This chain uses TRBV9 with TRBJ2-7; D unclear. The CDR3 consists of 14 residues. Trimming took off 0 bases at V and 0 bases at J, with 7 bases between the two ends. Germline V gene lookup returns CDR1 SGDLS and CDR2 YYNGEE. CDR3 DNA: TGTGCCAGCAGCGTAGAGCCCCTCTCCTACGAGCAGTACTTC. Amino acid sequence: CASSVEPLSYEQYF.

About this clone: This specimen includes other DNA sequences encoding the same CDR3. V usage is TRBV20-1 and J usage is TRBJ2-7, with no clear D. CDR3 length: 10 residues. Germline values: CDR1 DFQATT, CDR2 SNEGSKA (reference sequence). V shed 4 bases and J shed 4 bases, with 5 bases lying between them. This chain's CDR3 is CSATPYEQYF. In nucleotides, the CDR3 is TGCAGTGCTACCCCTTACGAGCAGTACTTC.

J is TRBJ2-7 and V is TRBV2; 10 bases agree with TRBD2. The V and J ends lost 8 bases and 2 bases, in that order; junction bases with no gene match: 12. CDR1 and CDR2 (germline): SNHLY, FYNNEI. This CDR3 region has 16 residues. In DNA form, the CDR3 reads TGTGCCAGCGGAGGGGCTAGCGGGAGAGCCCCCTACGAGCAGTACTTC. As protein: CASGGASGRAPYEQYF.

Points on this clone: Other DNA sequences within the sample encode an identical CDR3. V and J are TRBV7-9 and TRBJ2-1; TRBD2 agrees at 15 bases. Germline V CDR1 and CDR2: SEHNR, FQNEAQ (reference sequence). Germline trimming cut 5 bases from V and 6 bases from J; bases unmatched to any gene: 5. The CDR3 runs to 16 residues. The CDR3 DNA reads TGTGCCAGCAGCCCGGGGACTAGCGGGAGGCGCAATGAGCAGTTCTTC. Protein sequence: CASSPGTSGRRNEQFF.

This rearrangement joins TRBV5-1 to TRBJ2-7, with D unresolved. Germline-derived CDR1 and CDR2 are SGHRS and YFSETQ. V shed 4 bases and J shed 2 bases, with 16 bases lying between them. The CDR3 runs 15 residues. CDR3 sequence (DNA): TGCGCCAGCAGCCTGGGCTCAACGTTAACCTACGAGCAGTACTTC. This sequence encodes CASSLGSTLTYEQYF. The entire variable domain, with the rest obtained from reference TRBV5-1 and TRBJ2-7, is as follows: KAGVTQTPRYLIKTRGQQVTLSCSPISGHRSVSWYQQTPGQGLQFLFEYFSETQRNKGNFPGRFSGRQFSNSRSEMNVSTLELGDSALYLCASSLGSTLTYEQYFGPGTRLTVT.

CDR3: CASSGTAHQPQHF. The CDR3 nucleotides are TGTGCCAGCAGCGGGACAGCCCATCAGCCCCAGCATTTT. The chain recombines TRBV27 with TRBJ1-5, with TRBD1 identical over 7 bases. V lost 6 bases and J lost 5; bases outside the gene matches: 4. Per the germline V gene, CDR1 is MNHEY and CDR2 is SMNVEV (reference sequence). This CDR3 spans 13 amino acids.

With respect to this clone: Additional DNA sequences in this sample encode the identical CDR3. V gene TRBV5-1 combines with J gene TRBJ2-7; TRBD1 aligns across 7 bases. The V gene's germline CDR1 is SGHRS and CDR2 YFSETQ. The CDR3 is made up of 13 amino acids. The J segment lost 2 bases and the V segment lost 4 bases, leaving 3 bases of the junction unmatched. In nucleotides, the CDR3 is TGCGCCAGCAGCCTTCAGGGGGCCTACGAGCAGTACTTC. This translates into CASSLQGAYEQYF. The full variable domain, completed using reference TRBV5-1 and TRBJ2-7, is KAGVTQTPRYLIKTRGQQVTLSCSPISGHRSVSWYQQTPGQGLQFLFEYFSETQRNKGNFPGRFSGRQFSNSRSEMNVSTLELGDSALYLCASSLQGAYEQYFGPGTRLTVT.

J is TRBJ2-7 and V is TRBV5-1, with D perhaps TRBD2 (5 bases). The V gene's germline CDR1 is SGHRS and CDR2 YFSETQ. V shed 1 base and J shed 0 bases, with 11 bases lying between them. The CDR3 extends over 15 amino acids. The CDR3 DNA reads TGCGCCAGCAGCTTGTTTGAGGGATCCTCCTACGAGCAGTACTTC. It translates to CASSLFEGSSYEQYF. The full variable domain, rest sourced from reference TRBV5-1 and TRBJ2-7, is KAGVTQTPRYLIKTRGQQVTLSCSPISGHRSVSWYQQTPGQGLQFLFEYFSETQRNKGNFPGRFSGRQFSNSRSEMNVSTLELGDSALYLCASSLFEGSSYEQYFGPGTRLTVT.

This rearrangement joins TRBV11-3 to TRBJ2-2; 12 positions match TRBD2. The V gene end was trimmed by 0 bases and the J gene end by 2 bases; junction bases not matched to a gene: 1. The germline V gene encodes CDR1 SGHNT and CDR2 YENEEA. The CDR3 covers 17 residues. The CDR3 sequence is CASSLELAGGNTGELFF. The DNA for the CDR3 is TGTGCCAGCAGCTTAGAACTAGCGGGAGGCAACACCGGGGAGCTGTTTTTT.

The gene calls are TRBV28 and TRBJ1-2; 7 nucleotides match TRBD1. In germline, CDR1 is MDHEN, CDR2 SYDVKM. The trim removed 6 bases at V and 6 bases at J, leaving 19 bases unmatched. The CDR3 has 17 amino acids. Written as DNA, the CDR3 is TGTGCCAGCAGCTCTCCGGACAGGCCCACCCACGCCGATGGCTACACCTTC. Encoded protein: CASSSPDRPTHADGYTF.

The chain recombines TRBV7-3 with TRBJ1-1; no definite D call. The CDR3 length is 14 residues. The V and J ends lost 5 bases and 6 bases respectively, with 16 bases between them. From germline, CDR1 is SGHTA and CDR2 FQGTGA. CDR3 nucleotide sequence: TGTGCCAGCAGCCTTATCGCGGCAGCCTCTGAAGCTTTCTTT. Amino acids: CASSLIAAASEAFF.